This record concerns one T cell receptor (beta chain) sequence. Per the germline V gene, CDR1 is SGHAT and CDR2 is FQNNGV. V lost 6 bases and J 5 bases, leaving 22 bases between the germline ends. There are 17 residues in the CDR3. MiXCR, applied by TCRdb to the 5' RACE reads, yields one record per CDR3 protein. Of approximately 340,000 distinct CDR3 sequences in the sample, 8.7% are singletons; the top ten hold over 15%. This record comes from a study of T cells after yellow fever vaccination. This specimen consisted of PBMCs, obtained on the day of the first yellow fever vaccination. This sequence originates from a man aged 18-30 years who received the YFV17D yellow fever vaccine. This rearrangement joins TRBV11-2 to TRBJ2-2; D gene unclear. The CDR3 nucleotides are TGTGCCAGCAGTGAGGATGACTTAGGATTAGATACCGGGGAGCTGTTTTTT. Amino acids: CASSEDDLGLDTGELFF. The full variable domain, rest sourced from reference TRBV11-2 and TRBJ2-2, is EAGVAQSPRYKIIEKRQSVAFWCNPISGHATLYWYQQILGQGPKLLIQFQNNGVVDDSQLPKDRFSAERLKGVDSTLKIQPAKLEDSAVYLCASSEDDLGLDTGELFFGEGSRLTVL.